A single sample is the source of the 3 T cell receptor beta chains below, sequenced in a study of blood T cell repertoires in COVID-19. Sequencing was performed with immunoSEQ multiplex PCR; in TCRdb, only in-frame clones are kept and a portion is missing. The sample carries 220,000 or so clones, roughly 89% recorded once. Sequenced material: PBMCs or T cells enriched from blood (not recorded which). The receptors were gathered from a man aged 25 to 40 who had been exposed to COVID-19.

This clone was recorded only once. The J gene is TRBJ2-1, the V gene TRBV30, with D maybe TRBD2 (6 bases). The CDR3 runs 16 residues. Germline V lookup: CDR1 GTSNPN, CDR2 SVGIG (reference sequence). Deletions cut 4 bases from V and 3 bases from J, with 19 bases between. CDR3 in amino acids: CAWNTGRGFVYNEQFF. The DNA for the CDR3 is TGTGCCTGGAATACCGGACGGGGGTTCGTCTACAATGAGCAGTTCTTC. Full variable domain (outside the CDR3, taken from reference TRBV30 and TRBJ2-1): SQTIHQWPATLVQPVGSPLSLECTVEGTSNPNLYWYRQAAGRGLQLLFYSVGIGQISSEVPQNLSASRPQDRQFILSSKKLLLSDSGFYLCAWNTGRGFVYNEQFFGPGTRLTVL.

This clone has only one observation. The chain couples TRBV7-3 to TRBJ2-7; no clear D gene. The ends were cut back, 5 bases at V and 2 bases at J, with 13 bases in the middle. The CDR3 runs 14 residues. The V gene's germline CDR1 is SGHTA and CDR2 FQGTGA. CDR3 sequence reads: CASSPTYTAYEQYF. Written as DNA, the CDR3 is TGTGCCAGCAGCCCCACCTACACAGCCTACGAGCAGTACTTC.

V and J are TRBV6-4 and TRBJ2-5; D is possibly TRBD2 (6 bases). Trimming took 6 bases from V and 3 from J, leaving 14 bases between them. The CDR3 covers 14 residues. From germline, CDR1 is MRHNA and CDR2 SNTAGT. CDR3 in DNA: TGTGCCAGCAGATCGACGGGACTCAAAGAGACCCAGTACTTC. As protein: CASRSTGLKETQYF.